This entry lists 20 T cell receptor beta chains sequenced from one sample in a study of vaccination and CD4 T cells after COVID-19. Regarding treatment: approximately 11-day PBMC culture with coronavirus spike peptide pools or control peptides (ViraFEST assay). What these receptors recognize is not known. An Oncomine TCR Beta short-read assay was used to sequence the DNA from cultured CD4+ T cells. Each CDR3 protein gets one entry after TCRdb re-called the PCR reads with MiXCR. The sample includes just over 20,000 distinct CDR3 sequences, 43% seen only once; the top ten take roughly 2.9%. The specimen was CD4+ T cells from blood, cultured in vitro, collected after SARS-CoV-2 vaccination. All receptors derive from a human donor who had recovered from COVID-19.

This chain joins TRBV20-1 and TRBJ2-4, with TRBD2 identical over 7 bases. The length of the CDR3 is 13 residues. Per germline, CDR1 DFQATT and CDR2 SNEGSKA (reference sequence). Losses at the gene ends were 1 base for V and 9 bases for J; bases not matched to a gene: 6. The DNA for the CDR3 is TGCAGTGCTAGAGGACCGGGGGGAACCATTCAGTACTTC. Protein: CSARGPGGTIQYF.

The sample holds a few counts of this clonotype. The V call is TRBV20-1, the J call TRBJ1-1, with D uncertain. The V end was cut by 2 bases, the J end by 4 bases, with 17 bases between. CDR3 length equals 15 residues. Germline V gives CDR1 DFQATT, CDR2 SNEGSKA (reference sequence). Here the CDR3 DNA reads TGCAGTGCTAGACGCAGTGCGGTATACGGCACTGAAGCTTTCTTT. Translated: CSARRSAVYGTEAFF.

This clonotype was seen only a few times. The rearrangement links TRBV7-2 to TRBJ2-7; D may be TRBD1 (6 bases). The V gene's germline CDR1 is SGHTA and CDR2 FQGNSA. The V end lost 6 bases, the J end lost 1 base, and 16 bases lay between the germline ends. CDR3 length equals 15 residues. The CDR3 loop reads CASRPGAGRSYEQYF. In nucleotides, the CDR3 is TGTGCCAGCAGACCAGGGGCAGGCCGATCCTACGAGCAGTACTTC.

This clonotype has only one observation. The chain uses TRBV10-1 and TRBJ2-1, with TRBD2 identical over 8 bases. The CDR3 totals 15 residues. The V and J ends lost 3 bases and 5 bases, in that order; junction bases with no gene match: 6. CDR1 WNHNN and CDR2 SYGVQD come from the germline V gene (reference sequence). CDR3 sequence reads: CASSDQREHDNEQFF. CDR3 bases: TGCGCCAGCAGTGATCAGCGGGAGCACGACAATGAGCAGTTCTTC.

The chain combines TRBV12-3 or TRBV12-4 with TRBJ2-7; 8 bases align to TRBD1. The V gene end was trimmed by 8 bases and the J gene end by 6 bases; junction bases not matched to a gene: 6. The CDR3 has 12 residues. The CDR3 DNA sequence: TGTGCCAGCTCGGGACAGGCAGCCGAGCAGTACTTC. It yields the protein CASSGQAAEQYF.

V usage is TRBV7-2 and J usage is TRBJ1-2, with unresolved D. In germline, CDR1 is SGHTA, CDR2 FQGNSA. The CDR3 is 13 residues long. Trimming took 2 bases from V and 7 from J, leaving 11 bases between them. CDR3 DNA sequence: TGTGCCAGCAGCTTACCTAAGGACGGTGGCTACACCTTC. Translation gives CASSLPKDGGYTF.

The chain has TRBV10-3 and TRBJ1-2; D gene uncertain. This CDR3 is 13 amino acids long. Trimming left V 9 bases short and J 8 bases short, with 19 bases between. The germline CDR1 and CDR2 sequences are ENHRY and SYGVKD. The CDR3 sequence: CAIHESLGRGYTF. CDR3 DNA: TGTGCCATACACGAAAGCCTCGGAAGGGGCTACACCTTC.

This clonotype appeared once. The genes are TRBV19 and TRBJ2-7; D is undetermined. The V gene's germline CDR1 is LNHDA and CDR2 SQIVND (reference sequence). Trimming removed 2 bases at V and 3 bases at J, with 11 bases between. This CDR3 contains 14 residues. CDR3 in DNA: TGTGCCAGTAGTATATCCGGGCCCAGCTACGAGCAGTACTTC. This codes for CASSISGPSYEQYF.

In nucleotides, the CDR3 is TGTGCCAGCAGCCCACAGGGCACTGAAGCTTTCTTT. Its translation is CASSPQGTEAFF. The chain uses TRBV5-4 and TRBJ1-1; TRBD1 is a possible D gene (6 bases). Germline values: CDR1 SGHNT, CDR2 YYREEE (reference sequence). The CDR3 has 12 amino acids. Trimming left V 4 bases short and J 4 bases short, with 8 bases between.

This rearrangement joins TRBV20-1 to TRBJ2-2; possible D gene TRBD2, 5 bases. The CDR3 totals 16 residues. Trimming removed 0 bases at V and 6 bases at J, with 17 bases between. The germline CDR1 and CDR2 sequences are DFQATT and SNEGSKA (reference sequence). For the CDR3, the DNA is TGCAGTGCTAGAGATCCCGGAGGCAACGTCGCCGGGGAGCTGTTTTTT. Protein: CSARDPGGNVAGELFF.

This rearrangement joins TRBV2 to TRBJ2-7; a weak D match, TRBD2 (6 bases). CDR1 and CDR2 from the germline V gene are SNHLY and FYNNEI. The CDR3 consists of 14 residues. V was pared by 6 bases and J by 0 bases, with 12 bases between. The CDR3, as DNA: TGTGCCAGCAGCCCTTTGGAGGGCTCCTACGAGCAGTACTTC. This sequence encodes CASSPLEGSYEQYF.

This clonotype was recorded only once. The gene calls are TRBV30 and TRBJ1-2, with no clear D. The V gene lost 1 base and the J gene lost 0 bases, with 6 bases spanning the gap. The germline CDR1 and CDR2 sequences are GTSNPN and SVGIG (reference sequence). The CDR3 loop spans 13 amino acids. The CDR3 loop reads CAWSGAPNYGYTF. DNA for the CDR3: TGTGCCTGGAGTGGGGCGCCTAACTATGGCTACACCTTC.

This clonotype was detected only a few times. V gene TRBV6-1 combines with J gene TRBJ1-2; 9 bases are a match to TRBD1. Germline loops: CDR1 MNHNS, CDR2 SASEGT. After removal of 5 bases from V and 5 bases from J, the junction contained 12 bases not matched to a gene. There are 16 residues in the CDR3. The CDR3, as DNA: TGTGCCAGCAGTAATACCGGGACAGGGTCTTCGTATGGCTACACCTTC. Translation: CASSNTGTGSSYGYTF.

This clonotype was counted between two and nine times. V usage is TRBV10-1 and J usage is TRBJ2-3, with D uncertain. V was cut by 0 bases and J by 3 bases, with 16 bases left in between. Germline V CDR1 and CDR2: WNHNN, SYGVQD (reference sequence). This CDR3 region has 17 residues. This CDR3 is CASSESGNPLATDTQYF. The CDR3 DNA reads TGCGCCAGCAGTGAGTCGGGGAACCCGCTGGCAACAGATACGCAGTATTTT.

This clonotype has just a few counts. The rearrangement links TRBV5-4 to TRBJ1-1, with 7 positions matching TRBD1. Germline V lookup: CDR1 SGHNT, CDR2 YYREEE (reference sequence). J was trimmed by 5 bases and V by 4 bases; bases with no gene match: 11. The CDR3 runs 15 residues. This CDR3 is CASSTRTGGGTEAFF. Here the CDR3 DNA reads TGTGCCAGCAGCACCCGGACAGGTGGAGGAACTGAAGCTTTCTTT.

Note on this clonotype: A read error may produce the germline difference seen at one junction end. V and J are TRBV2 and TRBJ2-5; the D gene is possibly TRBD2 (6 bases). Per the germline V gene, CDR1 is SNHLY and CDR2 is FYNNEI. The CDR3 is 14 amino acids. The CDR3 bases are TGTGTCAGCAGTGAAGCGTGGAGGGGAGAGACCCAGTACTTC. The encoded protein is CVSSEAWRGETQYF.

This clonotype appeared a few times. The CDR3 protein is CASSRGGTRNSPLHF. CDR3 in DNA: TGTGCCAGCAGCCGGGGCGGGACAAGGAATTCACCCCTCCACTTT. The gene calls are TRBV7-8 and TRBJ1-6, with D possibly TRBD1 on 6 matching bases. The germline gives CDR1 SGHVS, CDR2 FQNEAQ. Trimming left V 5 bases short and J 7 bases short, with 15 bases between. This CDR3 is built from 15 residues.

A remark on this clonotype: One junction end disagrees with the germline gene, perhaps due to a read error. The CDR3 bases are TGTGCCAGCAGCTCCTCATTGGTTACGTCGGGCAATGAGCGGTTCTTC. As protein: CASSSSLVTSGNERFF. This chain links TRBV7-2 with TRBJ2-1, with D unclear. The CDR3 extends over 16 amino acids. Germline lookup yields CDR1 SGHTA and CDR2 FQGNSA.

The V call is TRBV19, the J call TRBJ2-3, with 7 positions matching TRBD2. This CDR3 contains 17 residues. Germline V CDR1 and CDR2: LNHDA, SQIVND (reference sequence). V trimming: 0 bases; J trimming: 6 bases; junction bases outside the gene matches: 12. The CDR3 spells CASSIDGGGSPTDTQYF. CDR3 sequence (DNA): TGTGCCAGTAGTATAGATGGCGGCGGGAGCCCCACTGATACGCAGTATTTT.

This clonotype was seen a few times. The genes are TRBV6-2 or TRBV6-3 and TRBJ1-5; D might be TRBD1 (5 bases). The CDR3 length is 15 residues. Germline V gene sequence: CDR1 MNHEY, CDR2 SVGEGT. V lost 6 bases, J lost 7 bases, and 19 bases lay in between. The CDR3 loop is CASRLPGPLRQPQHF. The CDR3 coding sequence is TGTGCCAGCAGACTACCGGGACCTCTGAGACAGCCCCAGCATTTT.